This T cell receptor beta chain comes out of a study of cytomegalovirus exposure and HLA in healthy donors. The CDR3 is 16 residues long. V dropped 0 bases and J dropped 0; count of bases not matched to a gene: 3. Germline loops: CDR1 MGHRA, CDR2 YSYEKL. TCRdb's table, derived via immunoSEQ multiplex PCR, lists solely in-frame clones and lacks some. The repertoire holds about 74,000 clones, 94% seen once, with 1.5% to 2% in the top ten. The rearrangement uses TRBV4-1 and TRBJ1-2; TRBD1 agrees at 8 bases. Sequencing used PBMCs. The clonotype was recovered from a young woman in good health and CMV-seropositive. The CDR3 coding sequence is TGCGCCAGCAGCCAAGACCCGGACAGGGCTAACTATGGCTACACCTTC. It specifies CASSQDPDRANYGYTF.